This T cell receptor (beta chain) was recorded in a study of a mutant IDH1 vaccine in newly diagnosed glioma. Overall study findings and caveats: Pseudoprogression showed no apparent link to changes in top peripheral T cell clonotypes. Patients mounted vaccine-induced immune responses in approximately 94% of cases.

With regard to this clone: Its matching antigen is unknown.

CDR3 length: 16 residues. The germline V and J ends were trimmed by 3 bases and 6 bases, with 18 bases remaining between them. Germline-derived CDR1 and CDR2 are LNHDA and SQIVND (reference sequence). Data came from immunoSEQ multiplex PCR; TCRdb stores just in-frame clones and leaves some out. This table has about 25,000 clones, around 79% appearing once. The time point denotes: week 5, during vaccination. The content of each vaccine dose was 300 ug of mutant IDH1 20-mer peptide, and topical imiquimod accompanied it. The sequenced sample was PBMCs, obtained from a glioma patient whose treatment included an IDH1 peptide vaccine. The rearrangement links TRBV19 to TRBJ2-1, with D possibly being TRBD2 (7 bases). The sequence was collected from a man in his forties or fifties with glioma. CDR3 coding DNA: TGTGCCAGTAGTATGGGGGCGGGAGCCAGGGCCAATGAGCAGTTCTTC. Protein: CASSMGAGARANEQFF.